The text below deals with one T cell receptor beta chain. What it binds is unknown. The table came from immunoSEQ multiplex PCR; TCRdb's copy has only in-frame clones and leaves some out. In the table there are 110,000 to 150,000 clones, approximately 90% of which are singletons. This sample is part of a study of cytomegalovirus exposure and HLA in healthy donors. Whole-study findings and limits: Rare TCR sequences predominated, though certain public TCRs were found in many donors. Cytomegalovirus association was assigned to about 180 TCR beta chains. Reports showed the classifier diagnosing cytomegalovirus status with high specificity and sensitivity.

Per germline, CDR1 SNHLY and CDR2 FYNNEI. This CDR3 is built from 16 residues. V lost 8 bases and J 0 bases, leaving 18 bases between the germline ends. The J gene is TRBJ2-3, the V gene TRBV2; D unclear. The clonotype comes from a man aged 18-30 years in good health and CMV-seronegative. Input material: PBMCs. The CDR3 DNA is TGTGCCAGCTCGAAGGTGCTAGTCCTTAGCACAGATACGCAGTATTTT. Translated: CASSKVLVLSTDTQYF.